This record looks at one T cell receptor (beta chain) sequence and its context. Antigen: not known. TCRdb recomputed calls from the reads with MiXCR, one row per CDR3 protein. This table has some 400,000 distinct CDR3 sequences, roughly 30% appearing once. The sample is drawn from a study of T cell repertoires in cytomegalovirus infection. Study-level background: Evidence of both CMV infection and a matching HLA type came from public TCR beta signatures. Findings and limits, study-wide: HLA-C-restricted CMV-specific TCR beta clonotypes prevailed in the ex vivo response. Summed frequency of shared TCR beta families picked out CMV carriers who also had the relevant HLA.

Sequenced input: PBMCs. This sequence originates from a human donor in good health (CMV status not recorded). Some clones in this sample may be carry-over from other donors' samples.

CDR3 residues: CASRPGTGRKPLHF. The CDR3 bases are TGTGCCAGCAGACCCGGGACAGGGAGGAAGCCCCTCCACTTT. V is TRBV6-2 or TRBV6-3 and J is TRBJ1-6; 9 nucleotides align to TRBD1. Germline loops: CDR1 MNHEY, CDR2 SVGEGT. V was pared by 6 bases and J by 13 bases, with 10 bases of the junction left unmatched. The CDR3 has 14 amino acids.